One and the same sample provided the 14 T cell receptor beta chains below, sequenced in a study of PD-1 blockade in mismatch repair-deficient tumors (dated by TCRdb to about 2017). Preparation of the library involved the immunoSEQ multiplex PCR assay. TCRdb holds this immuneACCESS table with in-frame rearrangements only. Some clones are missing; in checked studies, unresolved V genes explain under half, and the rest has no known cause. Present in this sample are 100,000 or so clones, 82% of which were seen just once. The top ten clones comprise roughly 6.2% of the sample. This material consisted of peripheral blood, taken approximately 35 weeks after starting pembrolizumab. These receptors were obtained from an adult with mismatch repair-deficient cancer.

DNA for the CDR3: TGTGCCAGCAGTGTCGGTCGAGGGGATGGGTATGGCTACACCTTC. As protein: CASSVGRGDGYGYTF. The V gene is TRBV6-1, the J gene TRBJ1-2; possible D gene TRBD1, 5 bases. This CDR3 region has 15 residues. Trimming pared 4 bases from V and 5 bases from J, leaving 17 bases between. The V gene's germline CDR1 is MNHNS and CDR2 SASEGT.

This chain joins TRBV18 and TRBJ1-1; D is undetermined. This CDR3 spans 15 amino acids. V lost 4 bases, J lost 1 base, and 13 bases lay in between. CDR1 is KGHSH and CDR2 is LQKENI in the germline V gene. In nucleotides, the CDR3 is TGTGCCAGCTCACTGGACCTTTTGGGGAACACTGAAGCTTTCTTT. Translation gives CASSLDLLGNTEAFF. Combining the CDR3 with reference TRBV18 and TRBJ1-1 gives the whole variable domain NAGVMQNPRHLVRRRGQEARLRCSPMKGHSHVYWYRQLPEEGLKFMVYLQKENIIDESGMPKERFSAEFPKEGPSILRIQQVVRGDSAAYFCASSLDLLGNTEAFFGQGTRLTVV.

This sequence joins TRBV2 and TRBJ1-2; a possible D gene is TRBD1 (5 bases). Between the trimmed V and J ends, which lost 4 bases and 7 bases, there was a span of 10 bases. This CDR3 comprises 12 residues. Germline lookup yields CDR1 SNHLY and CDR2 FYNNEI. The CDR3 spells CASSGDSAGYTF. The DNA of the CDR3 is TGTGCCAGCAGTGGCGACAGTGCTGGCTACACCTTC.

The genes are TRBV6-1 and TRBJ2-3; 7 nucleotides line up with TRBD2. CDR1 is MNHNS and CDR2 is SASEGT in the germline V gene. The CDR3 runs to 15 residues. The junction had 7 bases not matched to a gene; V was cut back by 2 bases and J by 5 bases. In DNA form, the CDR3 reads TGTGCCAGCAGTGAATATGTAACGGGGGGAGATACGCAGTATTTT. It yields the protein CASSEYVTGGDTQYF.

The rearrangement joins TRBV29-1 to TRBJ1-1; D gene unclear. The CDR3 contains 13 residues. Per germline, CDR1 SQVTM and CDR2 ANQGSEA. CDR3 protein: CTVRVNMNTEAFF. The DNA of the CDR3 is TGCACCGTGCGAGTTAACATGAACACTGAAGCTTTCTTT.

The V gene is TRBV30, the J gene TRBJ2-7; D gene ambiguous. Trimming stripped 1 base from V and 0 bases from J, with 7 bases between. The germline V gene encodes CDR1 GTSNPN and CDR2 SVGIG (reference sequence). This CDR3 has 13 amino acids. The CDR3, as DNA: TGTGCCTGGAGTGACGGGTTCTCCTACGAGCAGTACTTC. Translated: CAWSDGFSYEQYF.

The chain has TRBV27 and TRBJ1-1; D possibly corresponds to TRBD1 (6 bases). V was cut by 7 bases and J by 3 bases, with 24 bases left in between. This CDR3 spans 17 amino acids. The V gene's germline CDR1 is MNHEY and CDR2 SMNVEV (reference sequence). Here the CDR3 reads CASIPVGQPLRYTEAFF. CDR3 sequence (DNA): TGTGCCAGCATCCCCGTCGGACAGCCATTAAGATACACTGAAGCTTTCTTT.

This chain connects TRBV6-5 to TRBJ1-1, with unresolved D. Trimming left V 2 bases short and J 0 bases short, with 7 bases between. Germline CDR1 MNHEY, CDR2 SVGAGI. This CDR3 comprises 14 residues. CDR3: CASSYMDLNTEAFF. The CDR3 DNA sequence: TGTGCCAGCAGTTACATGGACCTGAACACTGAAGCTTTCTTT.

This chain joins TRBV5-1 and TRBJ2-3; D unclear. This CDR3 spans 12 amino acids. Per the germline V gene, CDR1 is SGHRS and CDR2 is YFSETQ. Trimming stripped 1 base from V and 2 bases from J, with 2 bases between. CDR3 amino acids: CASSLSTDTQYF. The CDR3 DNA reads TGCGCCAGCAGCTTGTCCACAGATACGCAGTATTTT.

In DNA form, the CDR3 reads TGTGCCAGCAGGCCCGGGACTAGCCTAGCTTTCTTT. Its protein is CASRPGTSLAFF. V gene TRBV2 combines with J gene TRBJ1-1; weak D call: TRBD1 (5 bases). This CDR3 is 12 amino acids long. V was trimmed by 6 bases and J by 10 bases, leaving 15 bases between them. Germline V gives CDR1 SNHLY, CDR2 FYNNEI.

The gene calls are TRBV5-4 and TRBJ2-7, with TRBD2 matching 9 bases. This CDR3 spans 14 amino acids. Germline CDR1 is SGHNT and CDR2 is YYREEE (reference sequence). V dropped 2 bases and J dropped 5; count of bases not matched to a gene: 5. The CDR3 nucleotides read TGTGCCAGCAGCTTAGACAGCGGGAGGAACGAGCAGTACTTC. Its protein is CASSLDSGRNEQYF.

The CDR3 loop is CAWTRTGNTGELFF. As DNA, the CDR3 is TGTGCCTGGACCAGGACAGGGAACACCGGGGAGCTGTTTTTT. The rearrangement uses TRBV30 and TRBJ2-2, with 7 bases lining up with TRBD1. Germline V gene lookup returns CDR1 GTSNPN and CDR2 SVGIG (reference sequence). With V trimmed by 4 bases and J by 1 base, 3 bases remained unmatched. This CDR3 has 14 amino acids.

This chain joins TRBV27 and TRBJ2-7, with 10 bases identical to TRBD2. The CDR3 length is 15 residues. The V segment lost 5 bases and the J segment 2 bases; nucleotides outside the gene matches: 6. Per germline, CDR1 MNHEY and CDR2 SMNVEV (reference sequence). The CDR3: CASSRTSGMAYEQYF. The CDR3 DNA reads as TGTGCCAGCAGTCGTACTAGCGGGATGGCCTACGAGCAGTACTTC.

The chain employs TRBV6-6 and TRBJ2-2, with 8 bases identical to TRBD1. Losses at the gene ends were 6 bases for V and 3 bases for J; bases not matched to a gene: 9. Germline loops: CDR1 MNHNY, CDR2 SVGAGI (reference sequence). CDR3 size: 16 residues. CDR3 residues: CASRRQGAGDTGELFF. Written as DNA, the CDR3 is TGTGCCAGCAGACGCCAGGGGGCCGGGGACACCGGGGAGCTGTTTTTT.